This TCR beta chain was identified in a study of T cells in Graves' hyperthyroidism and ophthalmopathy (dated by TCRdb to about 2019). With respect to the entire study: Peripheral blood was sampled at the time of initial diagnosis, prior to any treatment. Prospective prediction of ophthalmopathy was tested in an independent validation cohort of fewer than 20 hyperthyroidism patients and 15 to 17 patients who later progressed to ophthalmopathy. After sampling, hyperthyroidism patients received methimazole starting at 30 mg daily, and ophthalmopathy patients received high-dose intravenous methylprednisolone. The paper describes TCR Vbeta CDR3 sequencing of 130 to 150 peripheral blood samples, made up of roughly 40 ophthalmopathy patients, roughly 80 hyperthyroidism patients and 17 progressor patients. The 90 to 100 discovery patients were randomly divided into training and test sets at a 7:3 ratio. In addition, the study compared T-cell repertoires in thyroid tissue and in blood from roughly 6 Graves' hyperthyroidism patients. TCR V-J signatures able to tell the groups apart were searched for in a discovery cohort of around 95 patients, of whom more than 40 had Graves' ophthalmopathy and roughly 59 had stable Graves' hyperthyroidism.

Compared with germline, V lacks 3 bases and J lacks 11 bases; bases without a gene match: 11. Based on the germline V gene, the CDR1 and CDR2 sequences are SNHLY and FYNNEI. From its cysteine to its phenylalanine, the CDR3 spans 14 amino acids. The DNA shown is the 42-base CDR3, in frame from base 1. Points the paper makes about the study in general: Most expanded thyroid clonotypes (frequency above 0.001) were also found in blood, which suggests that blood repertoires may mirror thyroid immune responses. In validation, the model predicted progression to ophthalmopathy with approximately 71% sensitivity and over 72% specificity, a median of 6.5 months before onset. No statistical method was used to set the sample size in advance, and investigators knew the group allocation. A model built on a 13 V-J signature distinguished ophthalmopathy from stable hyperthyroidism, reaching around 87% sensitivity and about 81% specificity in cross-validation and 80%/75% in testing.

Moderately to severely active disease, a Clinical Activity Score of at least 3, a NOSPECS grade of at least 4, and a duration under 3 months were present in ophthalmopathy patients. Exclusion was applied to patients with uncontrolled infections, other autoimmune diseases, pregnancy or lactation. Clinical symptoms, serum thyroxine and TRAb, thyroid ultrasound, and orbital computed tomography formed the basis for the diagnoses. PBMCs were separated from roughly 10 ml of fresh peripheral blood using Ficoll-Paque density gradient centrifugation. Total RNA was extracted using Trizol reagent, and RNA quality was assessed on an Agilent 2100 Bioanalyzer. TCR beta CDR3 regions were amplified from RNA transcripts. The TCR CDR3 was subjected to a first round of RT-PCR using the HTBI primer set and the Qiagen OneStep RT-PCR kit. Libraries were constructed in a second round of multiplex PCR, after which size selection and purification were carried out. Paired-end sequencing of the libraries was performed with 100 bp reads on an Illumina HiSeq2000. Per the original workflow: SOAPnuke was used to process the raw data, throwing out any read that contained adapters or uncalled bases, had a mean Phred below 15, or lacked an exact constant-primer or identifier match. High-quality paired reads were merged using COPE v1.2.5, and each unique nucleotide sequence was defined as a clonotype. MiTCR v1.1 was used to align the clonotypes against IMGT TRBV, TRBD and TRBJ reference segments. The analysis included only V-J combinations with a frequency above 0.0001, which together covered around 99% of the repertoires. The TCS score was defined as F50 (clonal expansion) divided by E x V (chaos), with BLOSUM62-based TCRdist calculated between CDR3 peptides within each V-J. Welch's t-statistics and random forest reduced some 510 V-J features to roughly 13, which were used in a naive Bayes classifier (R e1071). Through fastp at Q25 and MiXCR, TCRdb rebuilt clones from the public reads, retaining in-frame beta chains. Rows are unified per CDR3 protein, each entry keeping the most common DNA and genes. These V and J calls derive from TCRdb rather than the authors' analysis. The sample table shows over 300,000 distinct CDR3 sequences, and roughly 13% are seen once. The ten largest account for roughly 35% of the sample.

Ten or more counts support this clonotype. Its binding antigen is unknown. No much larger clonotype is one base removed from it; base qualities were not supplied. The chain uses TRBV2 and TRBJ2-3; a stretch of 7 junction bases matches TRBD2. The clonotype comes from a woman aged 40 to 50 with Graves' ophthalmopathy. The sequencing input was blood. CDR3 protein: CASSDRLAGNRQYF. The nucleotides read TGTGCCAGCAGTGACCGACTAGCTGGTAACAGGCAGTATTTT.